The present entry profiles one TCR beta chain with its context. No cognate antigen has been identified for it. The input lacks base qualities; no much larger clone sits a single base away. The library was made by PCR. The sequencer listed for this sample is Illumina HiSeq 2500. Unique molecular identifiers were incorporated into TCR beta cDNA libraries to reduce PCR and sequencing biases. Some 500,000 cDNA molecules were obtained per 1 to 10 million input T cells, so each molecule approximated one T cell. The patient libraries were prepared and sequenced using the same protocol as the earlier healthy control dataset. Samples belonging to the same batch were prepared together, multiplexed and sequenced on a shared HiSeq lane. The paper's data handling went like this. MIGEC handled the raw barcoded reads, throwing out single-read molecular identifier groups before consensus assembly and CDR3 extraction. VDJtools was used for post-analysis of the clonotype tables, with diversity normalized by down-sampling every dataset to the smallest sample size. To correct batch-related cross-sample contamination, repertoire overlap clustering matched CDR3 amino acid sequences but not nucleotide sequences. TCRdb trimmed the raw reads at Q25, called clones with MiXCR and kept productive beta chains. Entries are consolidated by CDR3 protein sequence, retaining the most common genes and DNA. Here the V and J calls rest on TCRdb's processing, not on the authors' analysis. Within this sample are 740,000 or so distinct CDR3 sequences, with about 57% of them counted one time only. The ten largest clones represent 4% to 5.5% of the sample.

To demonstrate the VDJtools post-analysis software, TCR beta repertoires were profiled from the peripheral blood of 13 young patients with multiple sclerosis. The multiple sclerosis patients were children and adolescents ranging in age from 6 to 15 years. This entry is derived from a study of post-analysis software for immune sequencing data (dated by TCRdb to the mid-2010s). About the full investigation: Disease courses on record covered relapsing-remitting, secondary progressive and progressive-relapsing multiple sclerosis, though some patients had no subtype annotation. Patient repertoires were compared against 10 to 12 previously published healthy control repertoires from donors aged roughly 6 to 25 years. A subset of samples was prepared in parallel using single-end sample barcoding, then pooled and co-amplified after Illumina adapter ligation.

On the study overall, not on this receptor specifically: Significantly lower normalized Chao1 diversity was found in multiple sclerosis patients than in controls, suggesting substantial peripheral T-cell clonal expansion. Direct clustering with F measure revealed strong co-clustering of samples prepared in the same batch, which led to a batch-effect correction. The control group was slightly older than the multiple sclerosis patient group.

The sequencing input was blood. This TCR was sampled from a girl under 18 with multiple sclerosis.

Read as DNA, the sequence is TGTGCCAGCAGCCTAGGCCAATATGAAAAACTGTTTTTT. Its protein reads: CASSLGQYEKLFF. Recombination linked TRBV12-3 or TRBV12-4 to TRBJ1-4; the D gene remains uncertain. V is reduced by 6 bases and J by 6 bases, leaving a spacing of 11 bases between them. From cysteine to phenylalanine, the CDR3 is 13 amino acids long. The entry retains the CDR3 DNA only, 39 bases that are in frame from base 1.